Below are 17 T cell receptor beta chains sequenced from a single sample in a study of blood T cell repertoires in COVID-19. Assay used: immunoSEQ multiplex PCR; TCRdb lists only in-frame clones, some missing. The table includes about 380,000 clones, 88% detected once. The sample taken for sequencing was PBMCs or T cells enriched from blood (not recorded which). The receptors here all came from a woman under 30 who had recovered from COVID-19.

CDR3 nucleotides: TGTGCCAGCAGTTTAGGGCTAGCGGGAGCTACCGGGGAGCTGTTTTTT. Translation: CASSLGLAGATGELFF. The rearrangement links TRBV27 to TRBJ2-2; 10 nucleotides align to TRBD2. The length of the CDR3 is 16 residues. Germline lookup yields CDR1 MNHEY and CDR2 SMNVEV (reference sequence). V dropped 2 bases and J dropped 5; count of bases not matched to a gene: 5.

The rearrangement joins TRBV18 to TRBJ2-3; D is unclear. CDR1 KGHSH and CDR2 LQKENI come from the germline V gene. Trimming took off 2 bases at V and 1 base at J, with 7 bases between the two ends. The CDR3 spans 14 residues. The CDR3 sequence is CASSPKGGTDTQYF. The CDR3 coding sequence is TGTGCCAGCTCACCAAAAGGAGGCACAGATACGCAGTATTTT.

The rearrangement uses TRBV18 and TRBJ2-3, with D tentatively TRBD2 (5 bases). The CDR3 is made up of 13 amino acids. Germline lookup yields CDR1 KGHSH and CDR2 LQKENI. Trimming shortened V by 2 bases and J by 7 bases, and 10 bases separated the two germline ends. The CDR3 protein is CASSPSTGYTQYF. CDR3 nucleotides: TGTGCCAGCTCACCATCGACGGGGTATACGCAGTATTTT.

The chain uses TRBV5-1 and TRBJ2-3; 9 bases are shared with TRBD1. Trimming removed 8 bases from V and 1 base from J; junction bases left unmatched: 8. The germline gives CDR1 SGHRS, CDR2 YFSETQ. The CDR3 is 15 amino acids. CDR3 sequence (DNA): TGCGCCAGTAAGACAGGGGGAGGTGGCACAGATACGCAGTATTTT. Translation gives CASKTGGGGTDTQYF.

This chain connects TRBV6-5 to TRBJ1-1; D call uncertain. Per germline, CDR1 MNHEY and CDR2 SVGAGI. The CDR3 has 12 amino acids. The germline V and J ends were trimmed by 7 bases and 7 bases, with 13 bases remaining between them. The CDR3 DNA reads TGTGCCAGCAAGGAGGAAGCGGGTGAAGCTTTCTTT. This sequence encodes CASKEEAGEAFF.

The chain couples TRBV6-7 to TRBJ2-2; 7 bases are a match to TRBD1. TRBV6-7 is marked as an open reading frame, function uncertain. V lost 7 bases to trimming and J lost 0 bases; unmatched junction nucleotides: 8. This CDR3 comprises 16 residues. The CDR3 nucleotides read TGTGCCAGCACCCCTGGGACAGAAGCGAACACCGGGGAGCTGTTTTTT. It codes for CASTPGTEANTGELFF.

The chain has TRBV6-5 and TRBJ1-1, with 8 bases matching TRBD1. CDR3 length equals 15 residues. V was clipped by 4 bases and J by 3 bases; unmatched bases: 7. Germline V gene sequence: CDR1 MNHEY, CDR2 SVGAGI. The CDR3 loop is CASSFSGGLDTEAFF. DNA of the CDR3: TGTGCCAGCAGTTTTTCAGGGGGCTTGGACACTGAAGCTTTCTTT.

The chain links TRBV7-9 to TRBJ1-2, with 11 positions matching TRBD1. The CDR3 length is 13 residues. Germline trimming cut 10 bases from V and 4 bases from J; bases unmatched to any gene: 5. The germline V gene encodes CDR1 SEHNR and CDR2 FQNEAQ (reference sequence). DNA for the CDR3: TGTGCCACTGGACAGGGGGCGGGCTATGGCTACACCTTC. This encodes CATGQGAGYGYTF.

CDR3 coding DNA: TGTGCCAGCCAGGGGGCGGGGGAAAAACTGTTTTTT. This encodes CASQGAGEKLFF. J is TRBJ1-4 and V is TRBV2; TRBD1 agrees at 8 bases. The junction had 4 bases not matched to a gene; V was cut back by 8 bases and J by 8 bases. Per germline, CDR1 SNHLY and CDR2 FYNNEI. The CDR3 has 12 amino acids.

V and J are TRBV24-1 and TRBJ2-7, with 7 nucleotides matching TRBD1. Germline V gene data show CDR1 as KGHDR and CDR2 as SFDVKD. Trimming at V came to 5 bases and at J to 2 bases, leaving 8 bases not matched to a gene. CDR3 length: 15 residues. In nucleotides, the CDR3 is TGTGCCACCAGTGCCAGTACAGGGGTCCCCTACGAGCAGTACTTC. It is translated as CATSASTGVPYEQYF.

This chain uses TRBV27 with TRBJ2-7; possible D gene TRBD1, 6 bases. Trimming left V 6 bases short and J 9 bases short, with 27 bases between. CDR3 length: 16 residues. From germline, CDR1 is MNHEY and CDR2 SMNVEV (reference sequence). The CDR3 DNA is TGTGCCAGCAGGGCCGGGATCTGGCAGGGGAGAGTTGGGCAGTACTTC. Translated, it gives CASRAGIWQGRVGQYF.

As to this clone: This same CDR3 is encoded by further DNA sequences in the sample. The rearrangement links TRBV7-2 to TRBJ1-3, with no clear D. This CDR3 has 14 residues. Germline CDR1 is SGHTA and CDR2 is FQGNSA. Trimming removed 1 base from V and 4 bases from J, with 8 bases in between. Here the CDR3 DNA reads TGTGCCAGCAGCTTAGGGGCTGGGGGAAACACCATATATTTT. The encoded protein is CASSLGAGGNTIYF.

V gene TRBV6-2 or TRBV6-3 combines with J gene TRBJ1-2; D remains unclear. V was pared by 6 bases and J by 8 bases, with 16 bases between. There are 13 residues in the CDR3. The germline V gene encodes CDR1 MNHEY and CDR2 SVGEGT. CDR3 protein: CASSWEGRGGYTF. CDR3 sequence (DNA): TGTGCCAGCAGCTGGGAGGGCCGAGGGGGCTACACCTTC.

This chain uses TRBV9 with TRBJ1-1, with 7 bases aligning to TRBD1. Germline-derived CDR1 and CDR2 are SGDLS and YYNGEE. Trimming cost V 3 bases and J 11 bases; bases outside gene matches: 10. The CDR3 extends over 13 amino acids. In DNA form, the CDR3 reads TGTGCCAGCAGCGAGGGCCCGACAGGGAGGGCTTTCTTT. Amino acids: CASSEGPTGRAFF.

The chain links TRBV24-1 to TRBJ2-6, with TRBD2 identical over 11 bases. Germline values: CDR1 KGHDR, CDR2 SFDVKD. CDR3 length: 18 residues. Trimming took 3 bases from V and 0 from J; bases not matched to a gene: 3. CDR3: CATSDKLAGDSGANVLTF. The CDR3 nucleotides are TGTGCCACCAGTGATAAACTAGCGGGGGACTCTGGGGCCAACGTCCTGACTTTC.

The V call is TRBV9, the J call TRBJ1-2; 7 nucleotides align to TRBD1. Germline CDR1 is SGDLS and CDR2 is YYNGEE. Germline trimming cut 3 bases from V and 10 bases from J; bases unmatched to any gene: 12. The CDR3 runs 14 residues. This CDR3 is CASSAPGQNNVYTF. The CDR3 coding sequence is TGTGCCAGCAGCGCCCCGGGACAGAATAACGTCTACACCTTC.

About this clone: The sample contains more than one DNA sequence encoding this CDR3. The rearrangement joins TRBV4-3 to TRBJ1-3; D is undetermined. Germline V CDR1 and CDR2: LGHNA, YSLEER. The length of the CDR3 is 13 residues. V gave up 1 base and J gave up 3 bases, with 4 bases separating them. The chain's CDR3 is CASSQVLGNTIYF. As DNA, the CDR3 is TGCGCCAGCAGCCAAGTCCTTGGAAACACCATATATTTT.